The 20 T cell receptor beta chains listed next were all sequenced from one sample in a study of control samples from healthy donors and cancer patients. Assay: immunoSEQ multiplex PCR; the TCRdb copy retains only in-frame clones and omits some. This sample contains approximately 190,000 clones. Sample: blood. These receptors were obtained from a woman aged 25 to 39 in good health.

V is TRBV28 and J is TRBJ1-2; D may be TRBD1 (5 bases). Trimming took 7 bases from V and 3 from J, leaving 15 bases between them. Germline V gives CDR1 MDHEN, CDR2 SYDVKM. The CDR3 extends over 14 amino acids. CDR3 nucleotides: TGTGCCAGCACCTGGGGAGGGGCTCACTATGGCTACACCTTC. It translates to CASTWGGAHYGYTF.

The chain couples TRBV4-1 to TRBJ1-5, with TRBD1 as a possible D gene (6 bases). Trimming removed 0 bases at V and 5 bases at J, with 17 bases between. The germline CDR1 and CDR2 sequences are MGHRA and YSYEKL. The CDR3 covers 17 residues. The CDR3 reads CASSQEGGTATYQPQHF. CDR3 DNA: TGCGCCAGCAGCCAAGAAGGGGGGACGGCAACCTATCAGCCCCAGCATTTT.

The rearrangement joins TRBV27 to TRBJ2-7, with 10 bases lining up with TRBD1. After removal of 3 bases from V and 7 bases from J, the junction contained 18 bases not matched to a gene. CDR1 is MNHEY, CDR2 SMNVEV, per germline (reference sequence). The CDR3 sequence is 18 residues long. The CDR3 sequence is CASSLSISGTGAGWEQYF. The CDR3 coding sequence is TGTGCCAGCAGTTTGTCAATCTCCGGGACAGGGGCGGGGTGGGAGCAGTACTTC.

This CDR3 reads CASSLGGYRNTEAFF. The CDR3 nucleotides read TGTGCCAGCAGCTTAGGAGGGTACAGGAACACTGAAGCTTTCTTT. V and J are TRBV7-2 and TRBJ1-1, with D unresolved. Per germline, CDR1 SGHTA and CDR2 FQGNSA. CDR3 length equals 15 residues. V was shortened by 1 base and J by 1 base, with 10 bases between the two germline ends.

The CDR3 DNA reads TGTGCCAGCGCCTTGGACTATGGCTACACCTTC. As protein: CASALDYGYTF. The chain employs TRBV12-3 or TRBV12-4 and TRBJ1-2, with no clear D. This CDR3 contains 11 residues. Trimming stripped 8 bases from V and 3 bases from J, with 7 bases between.

The chain joins TRBV7-3 to TRBJ1-3; TRBD1 matches at 9 bases. V lost 5 bases to trimming and J lost 0 bases; unmatched junction nucleotides: 5. The germline gives CDR1 SGHTA, CDR2 FQGTGA. The CDR3 loop spans 16 amino acids. The DNA for the CDR3 is TGTGCCAGCAGCCACCCGACAGGGGGCTCTGGAAACACCATATATTTT. Its translation is CASSHPTGGSGNTIYF.

The V gene is TRBV28, the J gene TRBJ2-7, with 7 bases that match TRBD1. The ends lost 5 bases at V and 9 bases at J; junction bases unmatched: 4. Germline V gives CDR1 MDHEN, CDR2 SYDVKM. The length of the CDR3 is 11 residues. CDR3 residues: CASSPRQGQYF. As DNA, the CDR3 is TGTGCCAGCAGTCCCCGACAGGGGCAGTACTTC.

The rearrangement links TRBV27 to TRBJ1-1, with D unclear. CDR3 length: 14 residues. Trimming stripped 2 bases from V and 2 bases from J, with 9 bases between. Germline-derived CDR1 and CDR2 are MNHEY and SMNVEV (reference sequence). The CDR3 DNA reads TGTGCCAGCAGTTTAGAGCGGGCCAACACTGAAGCTTTCTTT. Translation gives CASSLERANTEAFF.

The J gene is TRBJ1-1, the V gene TRBV2; D possibly corresponds to TRBD1 (5 bases). The CDR3 totals 14 residues. Germline V lookup: CDR1 SNHLY, CDR2 FYNNEI. With 2 bases removed from V and 6 bases from J, the gap between germline ends came to 13 bases. CDR3: CASSEHRDGAEAFF. The CDR3 bases are TGTGCCAGCAGTGAACATAGGGACGGGGCTGAAGCTTTCTTT.

The chain joins TRBV30 to TRBJ1-6; D perhaps matches TRBD1 (6 bases). The V end was cut by 4 bases, the J end by 10 bases, with 11 bases between. Germline CDR1 is GTSNPN and CDR2 is SVGIG (reference sequence). The CDR3 contains 12 residues. CDR3 coding DNA: TGTGCCTGGACAGGGGTCGAATCACCCCTCCACTTT. This sequence encodes CAWTGVESPLHF.

The rearrangement uses TRBV7-2 and TRBJ1-5; unclear D gene. The CDR3 extends over 12 amino acids. V gave up 1 base and J gave up 9 bases, with 7 bases separating them. Germline lookup yields CDR1 SGHTA and CDR2 FQGNSA. The chain's CDR3 is CASSLDVGPQHF. CDR3 DNA sequence: TGTGCCAGCAGCTTAGATGTAGGGCCCCAGCATTTT.

The rearrangement uses TRBV28 and TRBJ1-2; unclear D gene. V was clipped by 2 bases and J by 4 bases, with 14 bases between them. Germline V CDR1 and CDR2: MDHEN, SYDVKM. The CDR3 consists of 15 residues. The CDR3 DNA reads TGTGCCAGCAGTTTAGCCAGTGTTAATCCCTATGGCTACACCTTC. Its protein product is CASSLASVNPYGYTF.

V is TRBV10-2 and J is TRBJ1-5; no reliable D call. This CDR3 is 14 amino acids long. V gave up 0 bases and J gave up 6 bases, with 9 bases separating them. CDR1 and CDR2 (germline): WSHSY, SAAADI. As DNA, the CDR3 is TGCGCCAGCAGTGAGTCGAGGTTAACTCAGCCCCAGCATTTT. Residues: CASSESRLTQPQHF.

V and J are TRBV11-2 and TRBJ1-1; D is unresolved. The CDR3 spans 17 residues. Trimming took 1 base from V and 0 from J, leaving 15 bases between them. CDR1 and CDR2 from the germline V gene are SGHAT and FQNNGV. The CDR3 region is CASSLVSPRRVNTEAFF. The CDR3, as DNA: TGTGCCAGCAGCTTAGTCTCCCCTAGGCGGGTGAACACTGAAGCTTTCTTT. The variable domain in full, completed from reference TRBV11-2 and TRBJ1-1, reads EAGVAQSPRYKIIEKRQSVAFWCNPISGHATLYWYQQILGQGPKLLIQFQNNGVVDDSQLPKDRFSAERLKGVDSTLKIQPAKLEDSAVYLCASSLVSPRRVNTEAFFGQGTRLTVV.

A remark on this clone: Compared with germline, one end of the junction differs, possibly owing to a read error. The rearrangement links TRBV6-5 to TRBJ1-1, with a possible D match to TRBD1 (5 bases). CDR3 length equals 14 residues. The germline gives CDR1 MNHEY, CDR2 SVGAGI. CDR3 sequence reads: CASSPGLAMGTLKF. The CDR3 region has the DNA TGTGCCAGCAGTCCTGGACTCGCTATGGGGACGCTGAAATTT.

The chain recombines TRBV7-3 with TRBJ1-5, with D uncertain. Germline V gene lookup returns CDR1 SGHTA and CDR2 FQGTGA. V was pared by 5 bases and J by 6 bases, with 11 bases between. The CDR3 runs 13 residues. The CDR3 loop reads CASSVEIGQPQHF. CDR3 DNA: TGTGCCAGCAGCGTAGAGATCGGTCAGCCCCAGCATTTT. The full variable domain, with the rest looked up from reference TRBV7-3 and TRBJ1-5, is GAGVSQTPSNKVTEKGKYVELRCDPISGHTALYWYRQSLGQGPEFLIYFQGTGAADDSGLPNDRFFAVRPEGSVSTLKIQRTERGDSAVYLCASSVEIGQPQHFGDGTRLSIL.

CDR3 protein: CASALDSFENTIYF. CDR3 bases: TGTGCTAGTGCCCTGGACTCTTTCGAAAACACCATATATTTT. The chain employs TRBV12-5 and TRBJ1-3; D gene unclear. The CDR3 sequence is 14 residues long. Germline V gives CDR1 LGHNT, CDR2 FRNRAP. Trimming shortened V by 7 bases and J by 6 bases, and 16 bases separated the two germline ends.

The chain uses TRBV9 and TRBJ1-6, with D possibly matching TRBD1 (6 bases). V was cut by 2 bases and J by 5 bases, with 8 bases left in between. Germline V CDR1 and CDR2: SGDLS, YYNGEE. The CDR3 is made up of 14 amino acids. DNA of the CDR3: TGTGCCAGCAGCGTGCAGGGGCATAATTCACCCCTCCACTTT. Translating gives CASSVQGHNSPLHF.

The chain links TRBV9 to TRBJ2-2; unclear D gene. Germline CDR1 SGDLS, CDR2 YYNGEE. CDR3 length: 15 amino acids. V lost 3 bases, J lost 0 bases, and 9 bases lay in between. This CDR3 reads CASSGLMPNTGELFF. The CDR3 nucleotides read TGTGCCAGCAGCGGACTGATGCCGAACACCGGGGAGCTGTTTTTT. The whole variable domain, remainder taken from reference TRBV9 and TRBJ2-2, is DSGVTQTPKHLITATGQRVTLRCSPRSGDLSVYWYQQSLDQGLQFLIQYYNGEERAKGNILERFSAQQFPDLHSELNLSSLELGDSALYFCASSGLMPNTGELFFGEGSRLTVL.

The V call is TRBV6-5, the J call TRBJ1-5; D might be TRBD1 (6 bases). Germline assignment: CDR1 MNHEY and CDR2 SVGAGI. V lost 0 bases and J lost 6, with 9 bases in between. The CDR3 covers 14 residues. DNA for the CDR3: TGTGCCAGCAGTTACTCGAGGGGGGGTCAGCCCCAGCATTTT. Encoded protein: CASSYSRGGQPQHF.